Listed below are T cell receptor beta chains from one sample, sequenced in a study of blood T cell repertoires in COVID-19. The repertoire was sequenced with immunoSEQ multiplex PCR; TCRdb's copy has only in-frame clones and lacks some. Of nearly 350,000 clones listed, around 91% are singletons. Sequenced material: peripheral blood. These receptors were collected from a woman aged 18-29 years who had recovered from COVID-19. The conserved cysteine and the conserved F or W are not part of the CDR3 here.

>TRBV29-1
SVGGLAGNEQF
>TRBV4-3
ASSQRVIRTGETGYNEQF
>TRBV28
ASSLSTVTYNEQF
>TRBV19
ATRFRREKRSDTQY
>TRBV5-1
ASSAAPPGGYTDTQY
>TRBV7-9
ASSPQGRGAYGYT
>TRBV7-9
AGTRTSATNRAYNEQF
>TRBV19
ASSNRGGTDTQY
>TRBV3-1/TRBV3-2
ASSHADGAF
>TRBV27
ASSLAAQISSTDTQY
>TRBV5-6
ASSHRGLVYNEQF
>TRBV3-1/TRBV3-2
ASIIFTEGGRNTEAF
>TRBV3-1/TRBV3-2
ASSQVSIRDTIY
>TRBV7-8
ASSPRTSGIVEQF
>TRBV14
ASSHRDRDYPAGEPYNEQF
>TRBV19
ASSQLSSYNEQF
>TRBV2
ASRGPWRDRGYGYT
>TRBV19
ASSRPQGLGF
>TRBV5-1
ASSPSGRAYGQF
>TRBV6-6
ASSPLSGTRYPDTQY
>TRBV7-2
ASSLLKGLAGNTDTQY
>TRBV7-2
ASSFTSGSGETQY
>TRBV11-3
ASSFTETSGNTIY
>TRBV5-4
ASSSTDRVRHGYT
>TRBV13
ASSLGGLSYNEQF
>TRBV30
AWSVVNRGTDTQY
>TRBV6-2/TRBV6-3
ASSHAGQGRGAYNEQF
>TRBV11-3
ASSARAGSSYNEQF
>TRBV19
ASSISRGYQPQH
>TRBV4-3
ASSASEATLDTQY
>TRBV11-2
ASSAGGLVPNEQF
>TRBV19
ASSIEGGTGLYNEQF
>TRBV11-3
ASRRTSGPEQF
>TRBV19
ASSIFGDQNEQF
>TRBV18
ASSPRQGGQPQH
>TRBV19
ASRGRGRAGGAGELF
>TRBV27
ASSGTGNEQF
>TRBV11-3
ASRKNTEPNYGYT
>TRBV27
ASRGDSAYSNQPQH
>TRBV9
ASSADLGPTGNEQF
>TRBV19
ASSPPGQGNEKLF
>TRBV6-2/TRBV6-3
ASSYASGLRTEAF
>TRBV11-2
ASSLEVGATDTQY
>TRBV18
ASSPISTGGAYNEQF
>TRBV6-6
ASSYSRAF
>TRBV15
ATSRDLGGSPETQY
>TRBV23-1
ASSLERPTGELF
>TRBV30
AWSSARLVTNEKLF
>TRBV9
ASSRTDPSTDTQY
>TRBV7-9
ASSLRQGKIEQF
>TRBV28
ASSSFGTGGFYGYT
>TRBV3-1/TRBV3-2
ASSLRVSSSGRRTGELF
>TRBV7-2
ASSARQGNYGYT